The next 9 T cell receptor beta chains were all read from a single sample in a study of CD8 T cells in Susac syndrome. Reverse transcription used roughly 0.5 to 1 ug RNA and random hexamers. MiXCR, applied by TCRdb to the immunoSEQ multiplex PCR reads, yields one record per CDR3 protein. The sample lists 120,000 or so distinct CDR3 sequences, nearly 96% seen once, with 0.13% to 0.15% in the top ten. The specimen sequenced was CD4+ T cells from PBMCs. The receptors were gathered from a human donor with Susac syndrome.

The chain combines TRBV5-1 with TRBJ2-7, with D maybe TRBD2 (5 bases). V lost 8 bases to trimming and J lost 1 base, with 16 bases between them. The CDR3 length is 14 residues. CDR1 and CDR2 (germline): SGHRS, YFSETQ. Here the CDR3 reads CASWSDGGSYEQYF. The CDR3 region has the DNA TGCGCCAGTTGGTCCGACGGAGGTTCCTACGAGCAGTACTTC.

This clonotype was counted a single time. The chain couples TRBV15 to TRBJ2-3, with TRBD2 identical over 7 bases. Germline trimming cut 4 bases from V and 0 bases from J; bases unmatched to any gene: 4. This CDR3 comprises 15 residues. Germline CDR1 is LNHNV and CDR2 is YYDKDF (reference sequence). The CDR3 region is CATSKAGWSTDTQYF. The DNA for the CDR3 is TGTGCCACCAGCAAAGCGGGATGGAGCACAGATACGCAGTATTTT. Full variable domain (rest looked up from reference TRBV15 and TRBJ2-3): DAMVIQNPRYQVTQFGKPVTLSCSQTLNHNVMYWYQQKSSQAPKLLFHYYDKDFNNEADTPDNFQSRRPNTSFCFLDIRSPGLGDTAMYLCATSKAGWSTDTQYFGPGTRLTVL.

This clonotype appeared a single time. CDR3 loop: CSASGTSGIYEQYF. Here the CDR3 DNA reads TGCAGTGCCAGCGGGACTAGCGGAATCTACGAGCAGTACTTC. The chain uses TRBV20-1 and TRBJ2-7, with 11 bases fitting TRBD2. This CDR3 spans 14 amino acids. CDR1 and CDR2 (germline): DFQATT, SNEGSKA (reference sequence). The junction had 7 bases not matched to a gene; V was cut back by 6 bases and J by 3 bases.

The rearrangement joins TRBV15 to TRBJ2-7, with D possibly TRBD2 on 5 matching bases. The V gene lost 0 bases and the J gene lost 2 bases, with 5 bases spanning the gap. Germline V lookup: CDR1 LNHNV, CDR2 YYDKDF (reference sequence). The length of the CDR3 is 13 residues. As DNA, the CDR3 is TGTGCCACCAGCAGAGAAGCGGCCTACGAGCAGTACTTC. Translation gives CATSREAAYEQYF.

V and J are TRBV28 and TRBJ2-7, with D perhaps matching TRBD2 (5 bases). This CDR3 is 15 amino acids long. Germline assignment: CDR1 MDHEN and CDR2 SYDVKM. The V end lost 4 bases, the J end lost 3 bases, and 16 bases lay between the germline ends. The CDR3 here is CASSSLRGTFYEQYF. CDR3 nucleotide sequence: TGTGCCAGCAGTTCTCTCCGGGGAACCTTCTACGAGCAGTACTTC.

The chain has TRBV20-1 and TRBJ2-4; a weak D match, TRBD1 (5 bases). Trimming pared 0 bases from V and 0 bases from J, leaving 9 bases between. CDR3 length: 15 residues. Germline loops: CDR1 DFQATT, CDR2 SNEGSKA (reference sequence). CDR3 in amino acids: CSARDQGVAKNIQYF. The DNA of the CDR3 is TGCAGTGCTAGAGACCAAGGGGTAGCCAAAAACATTCAGTACTTC.

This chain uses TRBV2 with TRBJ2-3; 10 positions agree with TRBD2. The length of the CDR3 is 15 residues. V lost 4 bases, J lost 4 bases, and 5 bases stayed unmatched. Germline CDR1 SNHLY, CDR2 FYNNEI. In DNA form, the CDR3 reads TGTGCCAGCAGTGGATCTAGCGGGAGCGCAGATACGCAGTATTTT. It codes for CASSGSSGSADTQYF.

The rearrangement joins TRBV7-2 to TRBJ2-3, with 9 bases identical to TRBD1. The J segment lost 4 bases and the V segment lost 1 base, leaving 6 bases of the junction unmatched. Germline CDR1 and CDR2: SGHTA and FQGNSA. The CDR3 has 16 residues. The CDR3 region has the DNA TGTGCCAGCAGCTTAGTGGGACAGGGAGGCGCAGATACGCAGTATTTT. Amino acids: CASSLVGQGGADTQYF.

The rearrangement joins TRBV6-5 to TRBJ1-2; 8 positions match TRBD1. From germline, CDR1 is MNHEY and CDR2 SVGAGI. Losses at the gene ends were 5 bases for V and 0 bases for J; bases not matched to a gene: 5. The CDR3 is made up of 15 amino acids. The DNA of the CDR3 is TGTGCCAGCAGTCGACAGGGGAAGGCTAACTATGGCTACACCTTC. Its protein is CASSRQGKANYGYTF.